One sample yielded the 8 T cell receptor beta chains listed below, sequenced in a study of graft-versus-host responses after intestinal transplantation. Generated by immunoSEQ multiplex PCR, the TCRdb table keeps only in-frame clones and is missing some. The sample contains 11,000 to 15,000 clones, approximately 40% of which appear only once. Co-plating was performed using roughly 200,000 CFSE-labeled responder cells and roughly 200,000 irradiated, violet-dye-labeled stimulator cells. Source: alloreactive CD8+ T cells from a mixed lymphocyte reaction culture, taken before intestinal transplant. Regarding subset: CFSE-low proliferating T cells sorted from roughly 6-day pre-transplant mixed lymphocyte reaction (GvH or HvG direction). The receptors originated from a human patient who received an intestinal transplant.

Judged by abundance, this clone is medium-sized. This sequence joins TRBV2 and TRBJ1-4; D ambiguous. The CDR3 covers 14 residues. Germline CDR1 SNHLY, CDR2 FYNNEI. Trimming stripped 0 bases from V and 14 bases from J, with 16 bases between. CDR3 loop: CASSEALAGSQLFF. The CDR3 nucleotides read TGTGCCAGCAGTGAAGCGCTTGCCGGGTCCCAGCTGTTTTTT.

The gene calls are TRBV11-2 and TRBJ1-1; D gene unclear. The CDR3 loop spans 13 amino acids. V lost 4 bases and J lost 2, with 8 bases in between. The V gene's germline CDR1 is SGHAT and CDR2 FQNNGV. The CDR3 region is CASSSNSNTEAFF. The CDR3 DNA is TGTGCCAGCAGCTCAAACAGTAACACTGAAGCTTTCTTT.

This clone appeared a few times. This chain uses TRBV9 with TRBJ2-1, with a weak D call TRBD2 (6 bases). The length of the CDR3 is 14 residues. Germline V CDR1 and CDR2: SGDLS, YYNGEE. V was clipped by 0 bases and J by 9 bases, with 13 bases between them. The CDR3 reads CASSVGRLGPEQFF. In DNA, the CDR3 is TGTGCCAGCAGCGTAGGAAGACTAGGACCTGAGCAGTTCTTC.

This clone has more than one count but fewer than ten. The chain links TRBV19 to TRBJ1-5; D is unclear. Trimming cost V 1 base and J 7 bases, with 11 bases left between them. The CDR3 is made up of 14 amino acids. Germline CDR1 LNHDA, CDR2 SQIVND (reference sequence). CDR3 in amino acids: CASSIGAEGQPQHF. CDR3 coding DNA: TGTGCCAGTAGTATAGGGGCGGAGGGACAGCCCCAGCATTTT.

V is TRBV27 and J is TRBJ2-7; D is possibly TRBD2 (6 bases). This CDR3 is 14 amino acids long. Between the trimmed V and J ends, which lost 3 bases and 3 bases, there was a span of 12 bases. Germline lookup yields CDR1 MNHEY and CDR2 SMNVEV (reference sequence). CDR3: CASSFGGSLYEQYF. Written as DNA, the CDR3 is TGTGCCAGCAGTTTTGGGGGGTCACTCTACGAGCAGTACTTC.

The chain recombines TRBV6-5 with TRBJ2-3; no clear D. V was trimmed by 0 bases and J by 4 bases, leaving 8 bases between them. This CDR3 has 14 amino acids. Looked up from germline, CDR1 is MNHEY and CDR2 is SVGAGI. CDR3 loop: CASSYSLEADTQYF. CDR3 DNA sequence: TGTGCCAGCAGTTACTCGCTAGAAGCAGATACGCAGTATTTT.

This rearrangement joins TRBV7-9 to TRBJ2-7, with a possible D match to TRBD2 (6 bases). This CDR3 comprises 13 residues. The germline gives CDR1 SEHNR, CDR2 FQNEAQ (reference sequence). V lost 5 bases to trimming and J lost 2 bases, with 10 bases between them. This chain's CDR3 is CASSAGGTYEQYF. The DNA of the CDR3 is TGTGCCAGCAGCGCCGGGGGTACCTACGAGCAGTACTTC.

The V call is TRBV27, the J call TRBJ1-1, with TRBD1 identical over 9 bases. Germline assignment: CDR1 MNHEY and CDR2 SMNVEV (reference sequence). CDR3 length equals 14 residues. V was pared by 4 bases and J by 3 bases, with 3 bases of the junction left unmatched. The CDR3 loop reads CASSWTGADTEAFF. CDR3 in DNA: TGTGCCAGCAGTTGGACAGGGGCAGACACTGAAGCTTTCTTT.